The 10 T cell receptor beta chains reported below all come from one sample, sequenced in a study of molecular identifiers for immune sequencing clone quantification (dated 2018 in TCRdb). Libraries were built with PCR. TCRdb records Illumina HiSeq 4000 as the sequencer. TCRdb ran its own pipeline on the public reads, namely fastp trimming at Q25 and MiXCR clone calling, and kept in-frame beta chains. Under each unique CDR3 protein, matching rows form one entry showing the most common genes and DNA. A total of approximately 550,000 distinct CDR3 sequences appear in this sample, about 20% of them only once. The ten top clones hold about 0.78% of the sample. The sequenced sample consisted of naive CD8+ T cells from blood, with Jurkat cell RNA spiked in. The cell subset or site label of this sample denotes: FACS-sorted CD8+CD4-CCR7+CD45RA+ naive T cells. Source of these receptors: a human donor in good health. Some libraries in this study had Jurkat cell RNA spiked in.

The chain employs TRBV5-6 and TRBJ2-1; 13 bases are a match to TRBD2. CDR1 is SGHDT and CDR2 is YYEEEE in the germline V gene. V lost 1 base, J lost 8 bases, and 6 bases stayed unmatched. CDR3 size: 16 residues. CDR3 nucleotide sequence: TGTGCCAGCAGCTTGCGGACTAGCGGGAGAAGCGATGAGCAGTTCTTC. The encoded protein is CASSLRTSGRSDEQFF.

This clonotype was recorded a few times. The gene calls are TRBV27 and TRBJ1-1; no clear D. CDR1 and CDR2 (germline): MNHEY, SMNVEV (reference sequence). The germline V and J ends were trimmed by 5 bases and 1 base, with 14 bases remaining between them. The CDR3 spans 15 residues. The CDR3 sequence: CASSLRQGSNTEAFF. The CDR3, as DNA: TGTGCCAGCAGTCTTAGACAAGGGTCGAACACTGAAGCTTTCTTT.

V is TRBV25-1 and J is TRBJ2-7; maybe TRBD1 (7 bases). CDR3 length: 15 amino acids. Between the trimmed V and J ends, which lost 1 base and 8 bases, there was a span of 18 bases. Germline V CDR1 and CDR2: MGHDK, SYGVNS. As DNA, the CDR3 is TGTGCCAGCAGTGAATGGGCCAGGGGGGCGGGCAAGCAGTACTTC. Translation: CASSEWARGAGKQYF.

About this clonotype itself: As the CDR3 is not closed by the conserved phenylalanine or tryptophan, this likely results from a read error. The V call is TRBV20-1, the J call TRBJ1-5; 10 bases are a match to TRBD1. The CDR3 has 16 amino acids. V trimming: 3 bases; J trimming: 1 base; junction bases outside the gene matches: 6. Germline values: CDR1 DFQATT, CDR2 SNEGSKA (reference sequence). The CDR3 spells CSASRGTGASNQPQHS. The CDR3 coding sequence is TGCAGTGCTAGCCGGGGGACAGGGGCAAGCAATCAGCCCCAGCATTCT.

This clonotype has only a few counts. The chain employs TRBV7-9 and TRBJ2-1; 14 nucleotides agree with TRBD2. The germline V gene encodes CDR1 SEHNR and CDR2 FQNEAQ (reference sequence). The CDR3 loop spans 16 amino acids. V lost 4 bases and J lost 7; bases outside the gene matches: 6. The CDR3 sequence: CASSSGTSGRRNEQFF. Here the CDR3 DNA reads TGTGCCAGCAGCTCCGGGACTAGCGGGAGACGTAATGAGCAGTTCTTC.

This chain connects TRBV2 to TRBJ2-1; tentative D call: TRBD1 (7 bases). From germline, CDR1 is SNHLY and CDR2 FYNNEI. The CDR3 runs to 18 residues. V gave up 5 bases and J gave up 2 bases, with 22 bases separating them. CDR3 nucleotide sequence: TGTGCCAGCAGTTCCGGGACAGTGGACTACCTCGCCTACAATGAGCAGTTCTTC. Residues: CASSSGTVDYLAYNEQFF.

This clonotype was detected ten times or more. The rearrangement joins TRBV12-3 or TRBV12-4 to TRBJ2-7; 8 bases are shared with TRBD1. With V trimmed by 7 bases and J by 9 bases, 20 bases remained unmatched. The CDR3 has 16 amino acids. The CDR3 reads CASTPLPGTGLPGQYF. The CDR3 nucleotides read TGTGCCAGCACCCCACTCCCCGGGACAGGACTGCCCGGGCAGTACTTC.

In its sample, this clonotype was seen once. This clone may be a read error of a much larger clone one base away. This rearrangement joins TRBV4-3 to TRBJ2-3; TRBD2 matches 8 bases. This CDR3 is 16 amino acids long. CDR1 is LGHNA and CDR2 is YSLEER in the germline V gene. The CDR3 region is CAGSQDSGDSTNTQYF. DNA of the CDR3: TGCGCCGGCAGCCAAGATAGCGGGGACTCGACAAATACGCAGTATTTT.

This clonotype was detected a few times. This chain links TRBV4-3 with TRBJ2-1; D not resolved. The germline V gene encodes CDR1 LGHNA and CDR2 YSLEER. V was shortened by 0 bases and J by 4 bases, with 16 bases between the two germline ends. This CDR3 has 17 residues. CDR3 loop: CASSQDRPPSLYNEQFF. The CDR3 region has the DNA TGCGCCAGCAGCCAAGATCGTCCCCCTTCACTTTACAATGAGCAGTTCTTC.

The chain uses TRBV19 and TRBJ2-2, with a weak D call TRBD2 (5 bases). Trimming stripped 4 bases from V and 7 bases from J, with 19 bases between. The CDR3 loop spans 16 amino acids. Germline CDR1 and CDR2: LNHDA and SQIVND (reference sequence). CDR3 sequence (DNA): TGTGCCAGTAGTAATCCTCCAGTCGGGGTGGGCGGGGAGCTGTTTTTT. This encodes CASSNPPVGVGGELFF.